One T cell receptor (beta chain) is described in this entry. The sample belongs to a study of blood T cell repertoires in COVID-19. Study overall: T cells, B-cell-depleted T cells, or PBMCs supplied cDNA or gDNA.

Here immunoSEQ multiplex PCR was the method, and the copy in TCRdb shows in-frame clones only, minus some. The data show approximately 110,000 clones, approximately 84% seen once. Sequences were obtained from peripheral blood. The source of this sequence is a human donor in a cohort sampled during active COVID-19.

The CDR3 protein is CASSQDWLAGVVDTQYF. The DNA for the CDR3 is TGTGCCAGCAGCCAAGATTGGCTAGCGGGGGTGGTAGATACGCAGTATTTT. This sequence joins TRBV4-2 and TRBJ2-3; 10 bases are a match to TRBD2. Germline trimming cut 0 bases from V and 5 bases from J; bases unmatched to any gene: 8. CDR1 LGHNA and CDR2 YNFKEQ come from the germline V gene. CDR3 length: 17 amino acids.